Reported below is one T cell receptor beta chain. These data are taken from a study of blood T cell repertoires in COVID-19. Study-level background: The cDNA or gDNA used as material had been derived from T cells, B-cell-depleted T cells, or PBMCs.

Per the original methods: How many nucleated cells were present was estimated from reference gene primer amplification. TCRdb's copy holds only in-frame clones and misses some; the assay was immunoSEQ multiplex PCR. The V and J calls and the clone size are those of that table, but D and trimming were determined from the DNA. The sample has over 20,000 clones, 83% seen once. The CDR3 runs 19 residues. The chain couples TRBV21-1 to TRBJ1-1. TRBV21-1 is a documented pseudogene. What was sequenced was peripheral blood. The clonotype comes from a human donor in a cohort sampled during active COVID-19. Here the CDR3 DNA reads TGTGCCAGCAGCAATAGGGGGGGAATAAACCTCCTTAGGAGCACTGAAGCTTTCTTT. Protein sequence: CASSNRGGINLLRSTEAFF.